This TCR beta chain emerged from a study of T cells in Graves' hyperthyroidism and ophthalmopathy. Study information: Pretreatment peripheral blood was obtained at initial diagnosis. Findings and limits, study-wide: Ophthalmopathy could be told apart from stable hyperthyroidism with a 13 V-J model. Ophthalmopathy, as predicted by the model, came a median 6.5 months after the prediction.

The CDR3 length is 14 residues. Germline CDR1 and CDR2: ENHRY and SYGVKD. V shed 3 bases, J shed 7 bases, and the junction held 8 bases outside the gene matches. Amplification of TCR beta CDR3 regions was performed using RNA transcripts as template. The TCR CDR3 first-round RT-PCR relied on the HTBI primer set. Each CDR3 protein is one row after TCRdb ran MiXCR on the multiplex PCR reads. Of more than 350,000 distinct CDR3 sequences in the sample, approximately 14% were seen once. Fresh 10 ml peripheral blood yielded PBMCs. At least ten counts were recorded for this clonotype. Antigen unknown. V is TRBV10-3 and J is TRBJ2-7; 8 bases are shared with TRBD2. The sequence was collected from a woman aged 55-70 years with Graves' ophthalmopathy. Input material: blood. The CDR3 spells CAISELAVRGEQYF. The CDR3 bases are TGTGCCATCAGTGAACTAGCGGTACGGGGGGAGCAGTACTTC.